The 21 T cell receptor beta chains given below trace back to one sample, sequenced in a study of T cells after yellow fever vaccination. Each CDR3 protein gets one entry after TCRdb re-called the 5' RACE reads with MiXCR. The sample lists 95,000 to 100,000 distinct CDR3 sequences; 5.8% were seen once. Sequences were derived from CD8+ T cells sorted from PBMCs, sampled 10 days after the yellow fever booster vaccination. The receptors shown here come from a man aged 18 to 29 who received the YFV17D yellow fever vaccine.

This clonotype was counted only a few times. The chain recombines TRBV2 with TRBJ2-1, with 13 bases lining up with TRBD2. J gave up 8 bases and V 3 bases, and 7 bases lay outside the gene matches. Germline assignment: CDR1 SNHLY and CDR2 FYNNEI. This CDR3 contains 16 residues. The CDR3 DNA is TGTGCCAGCAGTGACCCGACTAGCGGGGGGCCCGATGAGCAGTTCTTC. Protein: CASSDPTSGGPDEQFF.

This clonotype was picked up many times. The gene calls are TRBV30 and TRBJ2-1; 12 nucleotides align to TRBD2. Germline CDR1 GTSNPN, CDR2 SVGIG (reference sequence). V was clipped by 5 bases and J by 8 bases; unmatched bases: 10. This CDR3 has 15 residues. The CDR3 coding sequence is TGTGCCTGGGCGCCCCTAGCGGGGGGGCCGGATGAGCAGTTCTTC. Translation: CAWAPLAGGPDEQFF.

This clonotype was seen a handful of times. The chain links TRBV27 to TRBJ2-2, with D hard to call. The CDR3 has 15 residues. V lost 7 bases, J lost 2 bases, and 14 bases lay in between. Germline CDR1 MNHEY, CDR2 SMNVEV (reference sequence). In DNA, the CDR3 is TGTGCCAGCAACCCTCTCTGGGGTAACACCGGGGAGCTGTTTTTT. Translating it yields CASNPLWGNTGELFF.

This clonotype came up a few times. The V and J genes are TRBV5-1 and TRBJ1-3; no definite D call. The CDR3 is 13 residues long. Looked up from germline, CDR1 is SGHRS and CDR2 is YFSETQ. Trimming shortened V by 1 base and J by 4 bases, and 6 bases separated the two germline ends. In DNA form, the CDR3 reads TGCGCCAGCAGCTTGTCAGTAGGAAACACCATATATTTT. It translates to CASSLSVGNTIYF.

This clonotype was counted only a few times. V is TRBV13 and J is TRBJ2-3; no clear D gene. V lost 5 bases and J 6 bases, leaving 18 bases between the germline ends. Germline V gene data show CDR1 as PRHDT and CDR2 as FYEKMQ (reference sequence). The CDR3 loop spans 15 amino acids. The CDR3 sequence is CASSPTLSPGDTQYF. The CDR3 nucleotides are TGTGCCAGCAGCCCGACCCTCTCCCCCGGCGATACGCAGTATTTT.

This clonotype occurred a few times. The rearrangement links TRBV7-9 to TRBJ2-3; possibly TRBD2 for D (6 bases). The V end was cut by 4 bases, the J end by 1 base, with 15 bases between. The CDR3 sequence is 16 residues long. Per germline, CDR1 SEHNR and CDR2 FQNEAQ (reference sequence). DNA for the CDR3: TGTGCCAGCAGCTCCCCCCGGGGGAGCCGCACAGATACGCAGTATTTT. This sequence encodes CASSSPRGSRTDTQYF.

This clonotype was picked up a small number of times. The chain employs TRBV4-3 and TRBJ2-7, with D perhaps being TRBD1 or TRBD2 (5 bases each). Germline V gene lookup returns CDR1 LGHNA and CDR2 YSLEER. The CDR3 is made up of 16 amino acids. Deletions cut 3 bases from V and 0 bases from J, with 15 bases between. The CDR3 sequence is CASSHPGALSSYEQYV. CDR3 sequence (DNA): TGCGCCAGCAGCCACCCCGGGGCGCTTAGCTCCTACGAGCAGTACGTC.

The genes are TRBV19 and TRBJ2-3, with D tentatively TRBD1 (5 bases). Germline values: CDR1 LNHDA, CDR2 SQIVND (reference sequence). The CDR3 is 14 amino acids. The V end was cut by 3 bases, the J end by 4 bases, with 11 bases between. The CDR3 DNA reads TGTGCCAGTAGTATTTCAGGGTTCCCAGATACGCAGTATTTT. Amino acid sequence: CASSISGFPDTQYF. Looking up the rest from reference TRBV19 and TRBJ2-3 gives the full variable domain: DGGITQSPKYLFRKEGQNVTLSCEQNLNHDAMYWYRQDPGQGLRLIYYSQIVNDFQKGDIAEGYSVSREKKESFPLTVTSAQKNPTAFYLCASSISGFPDTQYFGPGTRLTVL.

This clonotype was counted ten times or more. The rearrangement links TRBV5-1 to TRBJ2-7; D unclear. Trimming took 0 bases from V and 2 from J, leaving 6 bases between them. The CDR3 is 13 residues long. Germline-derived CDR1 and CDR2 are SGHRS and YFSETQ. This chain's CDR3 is CASSLELTYEQYF. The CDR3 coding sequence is TGCGCCAGCAGCTTGGAACTAACCTACGAGCAGTACTTC.

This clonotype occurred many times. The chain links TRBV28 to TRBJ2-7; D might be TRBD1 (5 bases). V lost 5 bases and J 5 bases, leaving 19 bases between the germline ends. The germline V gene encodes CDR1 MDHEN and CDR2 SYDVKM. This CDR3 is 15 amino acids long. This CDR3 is CASSLGAAGIDEQYF. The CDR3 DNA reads TGTGCCAGCAGTCTTGGGGCGGCAGGGATCGACGAGCAGTACTTC.

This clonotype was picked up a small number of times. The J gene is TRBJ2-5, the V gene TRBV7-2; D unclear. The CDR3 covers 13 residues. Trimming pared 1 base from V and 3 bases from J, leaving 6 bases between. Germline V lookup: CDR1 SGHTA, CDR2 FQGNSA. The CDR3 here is CASSLVSEETQYF. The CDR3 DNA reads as TGTGCCAGCAGCTTAGTTTCTGAAGAGACCCAGTACTTC.

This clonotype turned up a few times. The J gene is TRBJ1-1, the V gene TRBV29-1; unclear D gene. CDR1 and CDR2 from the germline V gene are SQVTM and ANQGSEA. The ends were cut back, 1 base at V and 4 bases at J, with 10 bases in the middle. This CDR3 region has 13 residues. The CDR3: CSVEAGRATEAFF. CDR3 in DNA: TGCAGCGTTGAAGCCGGAAGGGCCACTGAAGCTTTCTTT.

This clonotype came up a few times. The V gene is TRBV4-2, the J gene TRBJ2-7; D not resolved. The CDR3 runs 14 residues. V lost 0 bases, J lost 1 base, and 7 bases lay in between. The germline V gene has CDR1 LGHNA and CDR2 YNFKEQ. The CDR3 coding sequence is TGTGCCAGCAGCCAAGACGTAGTTTCCTACGAGCAGTACGTC. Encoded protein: CASSQDVVSYEQYV.

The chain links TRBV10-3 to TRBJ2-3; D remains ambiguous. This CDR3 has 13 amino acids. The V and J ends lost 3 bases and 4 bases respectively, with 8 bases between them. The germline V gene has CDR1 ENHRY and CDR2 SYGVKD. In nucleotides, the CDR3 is TGTGCCATCAGTGAAGTGGGGTCAGATACGCAGTATTTT. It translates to CAISEVGSDTQYF.

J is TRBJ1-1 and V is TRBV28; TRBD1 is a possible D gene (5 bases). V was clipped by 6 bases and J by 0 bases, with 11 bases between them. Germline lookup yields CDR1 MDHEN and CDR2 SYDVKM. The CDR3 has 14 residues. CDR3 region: CASRTAFMNTEAFF. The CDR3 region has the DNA TGTGCCAGCAGGACAGCGTTCATGAACACTGAAGCTTTCTTT.

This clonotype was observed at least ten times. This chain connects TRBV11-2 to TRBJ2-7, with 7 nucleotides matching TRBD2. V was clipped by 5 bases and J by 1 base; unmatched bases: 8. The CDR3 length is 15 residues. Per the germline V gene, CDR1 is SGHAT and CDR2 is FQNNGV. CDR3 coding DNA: TGTGCCAGCAGCCCCTACCCTAGCGGTTCCTACGAGCAGTACGTC. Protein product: CASSPYPSGSYEQYV.

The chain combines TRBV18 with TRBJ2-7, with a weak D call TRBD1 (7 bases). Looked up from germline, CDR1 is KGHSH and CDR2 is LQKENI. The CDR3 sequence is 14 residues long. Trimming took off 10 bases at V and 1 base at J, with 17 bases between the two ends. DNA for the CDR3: TGTGCCACCTCCCAGGGGGGACAGTCCTACGAGCAGTACTTC. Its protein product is CATSQGGQSYEQYF.

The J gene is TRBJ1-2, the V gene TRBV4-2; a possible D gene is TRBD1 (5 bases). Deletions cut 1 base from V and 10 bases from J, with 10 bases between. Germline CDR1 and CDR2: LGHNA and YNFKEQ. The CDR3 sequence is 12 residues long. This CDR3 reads CASSQGRDDYTF. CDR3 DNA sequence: TGTGCCAGCAGCCAAGGAAGGGACGACTACACCTTC.

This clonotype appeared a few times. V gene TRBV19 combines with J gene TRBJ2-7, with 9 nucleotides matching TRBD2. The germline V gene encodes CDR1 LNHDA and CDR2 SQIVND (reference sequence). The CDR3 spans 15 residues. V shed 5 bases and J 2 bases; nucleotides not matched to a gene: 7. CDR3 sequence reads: CASSFEAGGTYEQYF. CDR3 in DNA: TGTGCCAGTAGTTTCGAAGCGGGGGGCACCTACGAGCAGTACTTC.

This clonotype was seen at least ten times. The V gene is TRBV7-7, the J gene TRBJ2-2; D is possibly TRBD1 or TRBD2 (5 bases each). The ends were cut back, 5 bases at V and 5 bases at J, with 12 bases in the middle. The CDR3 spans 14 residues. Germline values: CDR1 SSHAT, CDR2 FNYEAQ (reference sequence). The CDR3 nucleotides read TGTGCCAGCAGCCCCGACTGGGGGACCGGGGAGCTGTTTTTT. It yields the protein CASSPDWGTGELFF.

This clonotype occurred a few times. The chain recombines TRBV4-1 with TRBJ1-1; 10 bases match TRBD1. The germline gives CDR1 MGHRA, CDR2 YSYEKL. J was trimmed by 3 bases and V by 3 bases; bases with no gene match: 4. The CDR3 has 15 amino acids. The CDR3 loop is CASSHLGQGDTEAFF. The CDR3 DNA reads TGCGCCAGCAGCCACCTCGGACAGGGGGACACTGAAGCTTTCTTT.